These 13 T cell receptor beta chains were all obtained from the same sample, sequenced in a study of response to subunit inactivated influenza vaccine. TCRdb re-analysed the RT-PCR reads in MiXCR, keeping a single row per CDR3 protein. The sample consists of approximately 530,000 distinct CDR3 sequences, 7.5% to 8.5% of them appearing once. This material consisted of PBMCs from blood, taken around 25 months after vaccination. The receptor set was obtained from a man aged 50-75 years who received an inactivated influenza vaccine.

This chain uses TRBV20-1 with TRBJ2-1; tentative D call: TRBD2 (6 bases). The V gene's germline CDR1 is DFQATT and CDR2 SNEGSKA (reference sequence). The ends were cut back, 0 bases at V and 5 bases at J, with 17 bases in the middle. CDR3 length: 16 amino acids. This CDR3 reads CSARDLVASVNNEQFF. The CDR3 DNA reads TGCAGTGCTAGAGATCTGGTCGCTAGCGTAAACAATGAGCAGTTCTTC.

The rearrangement joins TRBV21-1 to TRBJ2-4; whether TRBD1, the table's D call, matches the DNA was not checked. TRBV21-1 is designated a pseudogene. The CDR3 has 11 residues. In DNA form, the CDR3 reads TGTGCCAGCAGAGGGGTAGACATTCAGTACTTC. Translating gives CASRGVDIQYF.

In this sample, this clonotype turned up a few times. The chain is built from TRBV12-5 and TRBJ2-2, with 13 bases identical to TRBD2. J was trimmed by 5 bases and V by 1 base; bases with no gene match: 7. CDR1 and CDR2 (germline): LGHNT, FRNRAP. The CDR3 is 18 residues long. CDR3 in DNA: TGTGCTAGTGGTTTGGACCCGGGACTAGCGGGACGGACCGGGGAGCTGTTTTTT. It codes for CASGLDPGLAGRTGELFF. The whole variable domain, remainder taken from reference TRBV12-5 and TRBJ2-2, is DARVTQTPRHKVTEMGQEVTMRCQPILGHNTVFWYRQTMMQGLELLAYFRNRAPLDDSGMPKDRFSAEMPDATLATLKIQPSEPRDSAVYFCASGLDPGLAGRTGELFFGEGSRLTVL.

The chain recombines TRBV5-4 with TRBJ2-3; D not resolved. The CDR3 spans 16 residues. CDR1 and CDR2 from the germline V gene are SGHNT and YYREEE (reference sequence). The V gene lost 0 bases and the J gene lost 2 bases, with 13 bases spanning the gap. The CDR3 loop is CASSLAPVISTDTQYF. CDR3 nucleotide sequence: TGTGCCAGCAGCTTGGCGCCGGTAATTTCCACAGATACGCAGTATTTT.

The rearrangement joins TRBV20-1 to TRBJ2-3; 8 positions match TRBD2. V dropped 3 bases and J dropped 3; count of bases not matched to a gene: 5. Germline V gene lookup returns CDR1 DFQATT and CDR2 SNEGSKA (reference sequence). The CDR3 is 14 amino acids. The CDR3 DNA is TGCAGTGCTAGCCGCGCTAGCGGGACAGATACGCAGTATTTT. Its translation is CSASRASGTDTQYF.

This clonotype showed up many times. The chain is built from TRBV5-1 and TRBJ1-2, with D possibly matching TRBD1 (5 bases). CDR3 length equals 13 residues. CDR1 and CDR2 from the germline V gene are SGHRS and YFSETQ. The ends were cut back, 4 bases at V and 4 bases at J, with 11 bases in the middle. The CDR3 is CASSQGRLYGYTF. The CDR3 DNA follows: TGCGCCAGCAGCCAGGGACGCCTCTATGGCTACACCTTC.

This sequence joins TRBV20-1 and TRBJ2-3, with D perhaps TRBD1 (6 bases). Trimming took off 6 bases at V and 0 bases at J, with 19 bases between the two ends. There are 16 residues in the CDR3. The germline CDR1 and CDR2 sequences are DFQATT and SNEGSKA (reference sequence). The DNA for the CDR3 is TGCAGTGCCATCACGAGGCAGGGGCTGAGCACAGATACGCAGTATTTT. Protein sequence: CSAITRQGLSTDTQYF.

This clonotype was counted between two and nine times. The chain links TRBV2 to TRBJ2-5, with TRBD2 as a possible D gene (5 bases). The germline gives CDR1 SNHLY, CDR2 FYNNEI. The germline V and J ends were trimmed by 2 bases and 0 bases, with 16 bases remaining between them. The CDR3 loop spans 17 amino acids. DNA of the CDR3: TGTGCCAGCAGTGAATCAACGCGACGGGAAGACCAAGAGACCCAGTACTTC. The encoded protein is CASSESTRREDQETQYF.

There are many counts of this clonotype. This chain uses TRBV3-1 with TRBJ2-7, with TRBD1 matching 9 bases. The trim removed 3 bases at V and 7 bases at J, leaving 7 bases unmatched. The CDR3 spans 14 residues. CDR1 LGHDT and CDR2 YNNKEL come from the germline V gene (reference sequence). CDR3 sequence: CASSHRDRDGEQYF. In nucleotides, the CDR3 is TGTGCCAGCAGCCACCGGGACAGGGATGGAGAGCAGTACTTC.

V and J are TRBV5-5 and TRBJ2-7; D uncertain. V was pared by 0 bases and J by 5 bases, with 6 bases between. The CDR3 sequence is 12 residues long. Germline V gives CDR1 SGHKS, CDR2 YYEKEE (reference sequence). The CDR3 nucleotides read TGTGCCAGCAGCTTGGTTGGAAACGAGCAGTACTTC. Translating gives CASSLVGNEQYF.

This clonotype has a handful of counts. The V and J genes are TRBV19 and TRBJ2-1; 8 nucleotides align to TRBD1. The V gene's germline CDR1 is LNHDA and CDR2 SQIVND (reference sequence). V trimming: 7 bases; J trimming: 5 bases; junction bases outside the gene matches: 13. This CDR3 has 16 amino acids. Here the CDR3 DNA reads TGTGCCAGTATTGGGGGAGACAGGGGAAGGAACAATGAGCAGTTCTTC. Amino acid sequence: CASIGGDRGRNNEQFF.

Turning to this clonotype: Just one base apart from a much larger clone, this may be a read error. This chain connects TRBV29-1 to TRBJ2-7; TRBD1 agrees at 10 bases. Germline CDR1 and CDR2: SQVTM and ANQGSEA. The V and J ends lost 4 bases and 3 bases, in that order; junction bases with no gene match: 12. The CDR3 is 16 amino acids. In DNA, the CDR3 is TGCAGCGTTGTACTAGTGACAGGGGGCCGACTCTACGAGCAGTACTTC. This translates into CSVVLVTGGRLYEQYF.

This clonotype was detected many times. The V gene is TRBV12-3 or TRBV12-4, the J gene TRBJ2-3; D is ambiguous. Trimming took 8 bases from V and 1 from J, leaving 10 bases between them. The CDR3 runs 13 residues. As DNA, the CDR3 is TGTGCCAGCTGTCGAGGCCGCACAGATACGCAGTATTTT. Its translation: CASCRGRTDTQYF.